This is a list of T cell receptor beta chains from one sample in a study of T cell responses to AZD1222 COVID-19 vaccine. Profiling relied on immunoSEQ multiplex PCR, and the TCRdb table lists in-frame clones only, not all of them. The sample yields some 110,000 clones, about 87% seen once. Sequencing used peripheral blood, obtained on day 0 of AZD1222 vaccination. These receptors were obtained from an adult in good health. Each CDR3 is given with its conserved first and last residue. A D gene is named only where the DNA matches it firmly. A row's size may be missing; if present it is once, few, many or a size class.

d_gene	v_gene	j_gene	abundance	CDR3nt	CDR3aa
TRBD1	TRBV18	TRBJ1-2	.	TGTGCCAGCTCACAAACAGGGGAACATGGCTACACCTTC	CASSQTGEHGYTF
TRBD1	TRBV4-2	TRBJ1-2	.	TGTGCCAGCAGCCAGCAGGGGGAGGTTCCTAACTATGGCTACACCTTC	CASSQQGEVPNYGYTF
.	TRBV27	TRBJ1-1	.	TGTGCCAGCATAATGGGTCCCAACTCTTTCTTT	CASIMGPNSFF
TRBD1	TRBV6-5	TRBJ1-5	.	TGTGCCAGCAGAATAACAGGGGCCAATCAGCCCCAGCATTTT	CASRITGANQPQHF
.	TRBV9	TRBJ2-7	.	TGTGCCAGCAGCGTAGGGCTAGCTGCCTCCTACGAGCAGTACTTC	CASSVGLAASYEQYF
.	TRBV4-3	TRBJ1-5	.	TGCGCCAGCAGCCAAGATTGGCAGGGAGGGAGCAATCAGCCCCAGCATTTT	CASSQDWQGGSNQPQHF
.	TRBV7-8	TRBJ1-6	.	TGTGCCAGCAGCCTACCCTACGGACCCCTCCACTTT	CASSLPYGPLHF
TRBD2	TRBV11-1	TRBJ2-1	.	TGTGCCAGCAGCTTGCACAGCGGGACCACCTACAATGAGCAGTTCTTC	CASSLHSGTTYNEQFF
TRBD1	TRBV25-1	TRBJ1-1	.	TGTGCCAGCAGTGAATTCGGGACAGGTATAGCTTTCTTT	CASSEFGTGIAFF
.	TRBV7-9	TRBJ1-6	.	TGTGCCAGCAGTCCCGGCGGGAGCTCCTATAATTCACCCCTCCACTTT	CASSPGGSSYNSPLHF
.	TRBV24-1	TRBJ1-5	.	TGTGCCACCAGTGATCCGGGGGAAGGGCAGCCCCAGCATTTT	CATSDPGEGQPQHF
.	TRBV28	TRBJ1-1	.	TGTGCCAGCAGTTCATATACTCCAGGAGGAGCTTTCTTT	CASSSYTPGGAFF
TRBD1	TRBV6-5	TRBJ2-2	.	TGTGCCAGCCAGACGGGACAGGGCACCGGGGAGCTGTTTTTT	CASQTGQGTGELFF
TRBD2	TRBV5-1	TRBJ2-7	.	TGCGCCAGCAGCTTCCAACTAGCGGGGGCCTCCTACGAGCAGTACTTC	CASSFQLAGASYEQYF
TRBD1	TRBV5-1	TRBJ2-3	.	TGCGCCAGCAGCGCCGGGACAGGGGGGACAGATACGCAGTATTTT	CASSAGTGGTDTQYF
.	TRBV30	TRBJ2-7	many	TGTGCCTGGAGTTGGGAGATTAGCTCCTACGAGCAGTACTTC	CAWSWEISSYEQYF
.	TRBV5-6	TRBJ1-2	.	TGTGCCAGCAGCTTAGGCCCACCGGGGGCTAAAGGCTACACCTTC	CASSLGPPGAKGYTF